This TCR beta chain was sequenced during a study of monozygotic twins with inflammatory bowel disease. The germline CDR1 and CDR2 sequences are MRHNA and SNTAGT. The CDR3 has 14 amino acids. TCRdb re-called the 5' RACE reads, yielding one record per CDR3 amino acid sequence without DNA. There are some 83,000 distinct CDR3 sequences in the sample, with roughly 7% held by the top ten. Sequenced input: blood. This rearrangement joins TRBV6-4 to TRBJ1-1; no DNA is available, so the TRBD1 call from TCRdb remains unchecked. The TCR comes from a human donor with ulcerative colitis or Crohn's disease, or a healthy co-twin of an affected twin (not recorded which). The CDR3: CASRRTRENTEAFF.